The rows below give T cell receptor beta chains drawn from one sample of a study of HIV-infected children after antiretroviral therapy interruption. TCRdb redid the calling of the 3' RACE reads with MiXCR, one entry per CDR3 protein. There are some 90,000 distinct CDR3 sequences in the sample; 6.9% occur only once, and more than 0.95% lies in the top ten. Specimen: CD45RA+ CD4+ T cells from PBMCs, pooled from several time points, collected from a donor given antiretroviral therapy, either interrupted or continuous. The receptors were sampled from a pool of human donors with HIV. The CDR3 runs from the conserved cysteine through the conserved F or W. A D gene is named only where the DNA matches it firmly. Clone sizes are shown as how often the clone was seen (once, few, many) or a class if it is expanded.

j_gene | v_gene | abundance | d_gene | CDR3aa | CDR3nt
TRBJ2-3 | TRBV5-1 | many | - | CASSFRQRPDTQYF | TGCGCCAGCAGCTTTCGACAGCGGCCAGATACGCAGTATTTT
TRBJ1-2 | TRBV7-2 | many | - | CASSARQANYGYTF | TGTGCCAGCAGCGCGAGACAGGCTAACTATGGCTACACCTTC
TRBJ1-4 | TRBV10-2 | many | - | CASSPQDEKLFF | TGCGCCAGCAGTCCACAGGATGAAAAACTGTTTTTT
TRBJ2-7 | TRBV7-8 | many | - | CASSLASKGYEQYF | TGTGCCAGCAGCTTAGCGAGTAAAGGTTACGAGCAGTACTTC
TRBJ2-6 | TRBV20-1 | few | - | CSALPLALGANVLTF | TGCAGTGCTCTTCCTCTAGCACTCGGGGCCAACGTCCTGACTTTC
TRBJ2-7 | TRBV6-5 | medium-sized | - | CASSRTATYEQYF | TGTGCCAGCAGTCGGACAGCGACCTACGAGCAGTACTTC
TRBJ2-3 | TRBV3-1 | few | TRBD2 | CASSPLRGGGTDTQYF | TGTGCCAGCAGCCCCTTGCGGGGGGGGGGCACAGATACGCAGTATTTT
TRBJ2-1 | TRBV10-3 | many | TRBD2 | CAIRGGGALNEQFF | TGTGCCATCAGGGGCGGGGGGGCCCTAAATGAGCAGTTCTTC
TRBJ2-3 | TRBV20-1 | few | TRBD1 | CSARTGDTQYF | TGCAGTGCGAGGACAGGAGATACGCAGTATTTT
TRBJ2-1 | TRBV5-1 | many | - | CASSSTALYNEQFF | TGCGCCAGCAGCTCCACGGCCCTTTACAATGAGCAGTTCTTC
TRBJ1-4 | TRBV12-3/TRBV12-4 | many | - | CASSRMGSEKLFF | TGTGCCAGCAGTCGAATGGGGAGTGAAAAACTGTTTTTT